This T cell receptor beta chain was captured in a study of blood T cell repertoires in COVID-19. Study-wide background: Donors in the United States, Italy and Spain gave samples during acute or convalescent COVID-19.

V shed 5 bases and J 8 bases; nucleotides not matched to a gene: 9. The CDR3 is 15 residues long. Germline CDR1 reads SGHTA; CDR2 reads FQGNSA. Clones were sequenced by immunoSEQ multiplex PCR, and TCRdb holds only the in-frame ones, with some missing. The table includes about 160,000 clones, approximately 80% detected once. Sequencing used peripheral blood. This chain connects TRBV7-2 to TRBJ2-4; 10 nucleotides line up with TRBD1. This clonotype was obtained from a woman aged 80 or older with active or convalescent COVID-19. The CDR3 sequence is CASSIGTGEGYIQYF. CDR3 DNA: TGTGCCAGCAGCATAGGGACAGGGGAAGGGTACATTCAGTACTTC.